This T cell receptor beta chain was sequenced in a study of long-term antiretroviral therapy in people with HIV. Study details: Collection dates of the earliest samples fall about a decade before the 2015 immediate-ART recommendation.

The CDR3 length is 15 residues. V lost 5 bases and J 0 bases, leaving 11 bases between the germline ends. Germline loops: CDR1 SEHNR, CDR2 FQNEAQ (reference sequence). Investigators performed immunoSEQ version v3.0 at survey level. The target of sequencing was 40,000-50,000 T-cell genomes per sample. The method was immunoSEQ multiplex PCR; TCRdb's version includes in-frame clones alone and lacks a portion of them. Among around 25,000 clones, approximately 86% were seen once, and the ten largest hold approximately 5%. This clone showed up just a few times. Its target is not known. The study, taken as a whole, reports: Older ART regimens were possibly in use when the blood was collected between the mid-2000s and the late 2010s. Narrower CDR3 length ranges marked HIV repertoires relative to controls.

The rearrangement uses TRBV7-9 and TRBJ1-3; D uncertain. This TCR came from a man aged 25 to 45 with HIV. The sample consisted of unsorted PBMCs, taken around 4.5 years after starting antiretroviral therapy. This chain's CDR3 is CASSISGISGNTIYF. CDR3 sequence (DNA): TGTGCCAGCAGCATATCGGGGATCTCTGGAAACACCATATATTTT.